These T cell receptor beta chains were read from a single sample in a study of cytotoxic CD8 clonotypes in ibrutinib-treated CLL. Clones were read by immunoSEQ multiplex PCR, and TCRdb kept only the in-frame ones, dropping some. The sample contains tens of thousands of clones, less than 60% of which appear only once. The sequences come from PBMCs, collected after 12 months of ibrutinib treatment. The receptor source for this set is a human donor with chronic lymphocytic leukemia. Both conserved end residues are part of each CDR3. D genes are given only for firm matches. The size field is filled for only some rows; it gives once, few, many or a size class.

-	few	TRBV11-1	TRBJ2-5	CASSPVGGGQTQYF	TGTGCCAGCAGTCCGGTCGGGGGAGGTCAGACCCAGTACTTC
TRBD1	-	TRBV27	TRBJ1-4	CASSLSTGSNEKLFF	TGTGCCAGCAGTTTATCGACAGGGAGTAATGAAAAACTGTTTTTT
-	-	TRBV15	TRBJ2-5	CATSRVEGGGTETQYF	TGTGCCACCAGCAGAGTCGAGGGGGGTGGGACGGAGACCCAGTACTTC
TRBD1	-	TRBV6-5	TRBJ2-5	CASSYEGTGETQYF	TGTGCCAGCAGTTATGAAGGGACAGGGGAGACCCAGTACTTC
-	-	TRBV27	TRBJ2-7	CASSYVGTYEQYF	TGTGCCAGCAGTTATGTCGGAACCTACGAGCAGTACTTC
-	-	TRBV5-1	TRBJ2-3	CASSLESGAVDTQYF	TGCGCCAGCAGCTTGGAGTCAGGGGCAGTAGATACGCAGTATTTT
TRBD2	-	TRBV30	TRBJ2-3	CGGGPTDTQYF	TGTGGGGGAGGGCCGACAGATACGCAGTATTTT
-	-	TRBV5-1	TRBJ2-2	CASSLLAGLIGELFF	TGCGCCAGCAGCTTGCTAGCAGGCTTAATTGGGGAGCTGTTTTTT
TRBD2	-	TRBV27	TRBJ2-3	CASSFTAGGRADTQYF	TGTGCCAGCAGTTTTACGGCGGGGGGGCGTGCAGATACGCAGTATTTT
-	-	TRBV7-9	TRBJ1-1	CASSLFRPVPFF	TGTGCCAGCAGCTTATTTCGCCCAGTCCCTTTCTTT
-	-	TRBV18	TRBJ1-2	CASSSPPGADYGYTF	TGTGCCAGCTCAAGTCCCCCGGGGGCAGACTATGGCTACACCTTC
TRBD1	medium-sized	TRBV27	TRBJ1-2	CASSTRQGGSYTF	TGTGCCAGCAGTACTAGACAGGGAGGGAGCTACACCTTC
-	-	TRBV19	TRBJ2-7	CASSGSYEQYF	TGTGCCAGTAGCGGGAGTTACGAGCAGTACTTC
-	once	TRBV7-9	TRBJ2-5	CASREPDETQYF	TGTGCCAGCAGGGAGCCGGATGAGACCCAGTACTTC
-	large	TRBV28	TRBJ1-1	CASRGSRFEAFF	TGTGCCAGCAGAGGTAGTAGGTTTGAAGCTTTCTTT
-	-	TRBV5-1	TRBJ1-1	CASSWTLNTEAFF	TGTGCCAGCAGCTGGACGCTGAACACTGAAGCTTTCTTT
-	-	TRBV6-1	TRBJ1-2	CASGDYGYTF	TGTGCCAGCGGTGACTATGGCTACACCTTC
-	once	TRBV7-9	TRBJ2-7	CASSLVVGANSYEQYF	TGTGCCAGCAGCTTAGTGGTGGGGGCTAACTCCTACGAGCAGTACTTC
TRBD2	-	TRBV4-2	TRBJ2-4	CASSPLAGEGNIQYF	TGTGCCAGCAGCCCGTTAGCGGGAGAAGGAAACATTCAGTACTTC
-	many	TRBV5-1	TRBJ2-1	CASSLETVQSYNEQFF	TGCGCCAGCAGCTTGGAAACGGTGCAGTCCTACAATGAGCAGTTCTTC
TRBD1	-	TRBV29-1	TRBJ1-2	CSASETGGNYGYTF	TGCAGCGCCTCTGAGACAGGGGGCAACTATGGCTACACCTTC
TRBD2	-	TRBV7-9	TRBJ2-1	CASRTSGSTEFF	TGTGCCAGCCGGACTAGCGGGAGTACCGAGTTCTTC
-	once	TRBV5-1	TRBJ2-3	CASSIGPGSTDTQYF	TGCGCCAGCAGCATCGGGCCAGGTTCCACAGATACGCAGTATTTT
TRBD1	many	TRBV28	TRBJ1-2	CASSDGTGGYYGYTF	TGTGCCAGCTCTGACGGCACAGGGGGCTACTATGGCTACACCTTC
-	-	TRBV9	TRBJ1-5	CASSVEDSPQPQHF	TGTGCCAGCAGCGTAGAAGACAGCCCTCAGCCCCAGCATTTT